This T cell receptor beta chain was retrieved from a study of OX40 agonist ivuxolimab in advanced cancers. Study-level results: There were also nonresponders showing low normalized T-cell clonal expansion. CD8+ T cells were the subset that, on average, had more expanded clones than CD4+. Dosing at 0.1 to 3.0 mg/kg was accompanied by clonal expansion of CD4+ and CD8+ blood T cells by week 6.

CDR3 length equals 14 residues. Between the trimmed V and J ends, which lost 7 bases and 2 bases, there was a span of 12 bases. The V gene's germline CDR1 is LNHDA and CDR2 SQIVND (reference sequence). The repertoire was sequenced with immunoSEQ multiplex PCR; TCRdb's copy has only in-frame clones and lacks some. The data hold over 65,000 clones, with about 86% observed a single time. In the case of this clone: The antigen is not known.

The source material was CD4+ or CD8+ T cells sorted from blood, sampled in a trial of the OX40 agonist ivuxolimab. The chain has TRBV19 and TRBJ1-3; D is perhaps TRBD1 (5 bases). The TCR was taken from an adult with an advanced solid tumor such as melanoma, head and neck, liver or kidney cancer. The CDR3: CASNLIGAGNTIYF. The CDR3 region has the DNA TGTGCCAGTAATCTTATAGGGGCTGGAAACACCATATATTTT.